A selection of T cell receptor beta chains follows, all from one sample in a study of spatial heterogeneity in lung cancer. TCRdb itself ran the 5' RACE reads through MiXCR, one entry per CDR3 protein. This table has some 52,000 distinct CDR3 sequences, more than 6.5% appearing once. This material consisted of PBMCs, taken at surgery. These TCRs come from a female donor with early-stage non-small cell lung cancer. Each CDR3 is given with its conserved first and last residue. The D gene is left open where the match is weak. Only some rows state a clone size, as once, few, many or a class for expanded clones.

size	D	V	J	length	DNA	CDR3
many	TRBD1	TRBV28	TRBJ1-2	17	TGTGCCAGCAGTTTCCCATCCGACAGGGAATACGGTGAAGGCTACACCTTC	CASSFPSDREYGEGYTF
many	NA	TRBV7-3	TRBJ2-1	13	TGTGCCAGCAGCTCCGGACCCACCAATGAGCAGTTCTTC	CASSSGPTNEQFF
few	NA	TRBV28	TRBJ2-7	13	TGTGCCCCCCGAGTAGGGAAGTACTACGAGCAGTACTTC	CAPRVGKYYEQYF
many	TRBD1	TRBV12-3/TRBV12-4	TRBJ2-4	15	TGTGCCAGCAGTTCAGGGGGCGCGACCAAAAACATTCAGTACTTC	CASSSGGATKNIQYF
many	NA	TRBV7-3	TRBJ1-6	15	TGTGCCAGCAGCTTAACCCCTAGTTATAATTCACCCCTCCACTTT	CASSLTPSYNSPLHF
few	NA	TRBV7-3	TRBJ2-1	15	TGTGCCAGCAGCCCCTTTGGCTCCCTCTACAATGAGCAGTTCTTC	CASSPFGSLYNEQFF
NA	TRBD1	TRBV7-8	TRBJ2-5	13	TGTGCCAGCAGTTTCGGACAGGTGGAGACCCAGTACTTC	CASSFGQVETQYF
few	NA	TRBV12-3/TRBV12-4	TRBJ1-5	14	TGTGCCAGCAGTTTTGGAGGGAGGGGTCAGCCCCAGCATTTT	CASSFGGRGQPQHF
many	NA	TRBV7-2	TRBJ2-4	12	TGTGCCAGCAGCCCCAGGGGAGGGATTCAGTACTTC	CASSPRGGIQYF
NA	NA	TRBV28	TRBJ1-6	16	TGTGCCAGCAGTGGGGCAGGGAGGGCATTTAATTCACCCCTCCACTTT	CASSGAGRAFNSPLHF
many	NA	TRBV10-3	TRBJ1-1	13	TGTGCCATCAGTGAGGCGGACTTCACTGAAGCTTTCTTT	CAISEADFTEAFF
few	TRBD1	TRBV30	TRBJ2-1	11	TGTGCCTGGCTGGGACAGAGGGAGCAGTTCTTC	CAWLGQREQFF
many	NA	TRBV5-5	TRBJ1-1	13	TGTGCCAGCAGCTTGGCGGGACGGCCAGAAGCTTTCTTT	CASSLAGRPEAFF
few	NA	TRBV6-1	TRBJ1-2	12	TGTGCCAGCAGTGGGCCGGACTATGGCTACACCTTC	CASSGPDYGYTF
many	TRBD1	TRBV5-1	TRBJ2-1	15	TGCGCCAGCAGCGGCCCGGGACAGTACACCAATGAGCAGTTCTTC	CASSGPGQYTNEQFF
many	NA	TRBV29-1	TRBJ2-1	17	TGCAGCGCCCCGTTAAGACGGCTTTTGAGACACACGGATGAGCAGTTCTTC	CSAPLRRLLRHTDEQFF
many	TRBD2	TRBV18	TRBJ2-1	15	TGTGCCAGCTCACCACGAGTAGCGGGGGGGAATGAGCAGTTCTTC	CASSPRVAGGNEQFF
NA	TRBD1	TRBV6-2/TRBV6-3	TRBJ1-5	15	TGTGCCAGCAGGCCACAGGGGGGAGAGGGGCAGCCCCAGCATTTT	CASRPQGGEGQPQHF
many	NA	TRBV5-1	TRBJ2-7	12	TGCGCCAGCAGCTTGGTTGGACGTGAGCAGTACTTC	CASSLVGREQYF
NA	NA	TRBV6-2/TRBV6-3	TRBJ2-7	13	TGTGCCAGCAGTTACGACATTCCTCGGGAGCAGTACTTC	CASSYDIPREQYF
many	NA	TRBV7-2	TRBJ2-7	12	TGTGCCAGCAGCCGACCCGGGTACGAGCAGTACTTC	CASSRPGYEQYF
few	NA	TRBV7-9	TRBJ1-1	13	TGTGCCAGCACCGATATAAAGAACACTGAAGCTTTCTTT	CASTDIKNTEAFF
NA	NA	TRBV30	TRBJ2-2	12	TGTGCCTGGAGCCCCAGGGCCGGGGAGCTGTTTTTT	CAWSPRAGELFF
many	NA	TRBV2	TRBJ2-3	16	TGTGCCAGCAGTGAATTCGGGACACCATCGGGGGGTACGCAGTATTTT	CASSEFGTPSGGTQYF
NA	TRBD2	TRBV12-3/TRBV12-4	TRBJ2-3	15	TGTGCCAGCAGTGTCGCCGGGGGGAAGGCAGATACGCAGTATTTT	CASSVAGGKADTQYF
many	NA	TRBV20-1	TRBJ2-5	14	TGCAGTGCTAGAGATCTGGGGATGGGAGAGACCCAGTACTTC	CSARDLGMGETQYF
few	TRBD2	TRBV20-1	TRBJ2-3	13	TGCAGTGCTCGATTAGCGGGTATAGATACGCAGTATTTT	CSARLAGIDTQYF